Sequencing of this TCR beta chain was carried out in a study of blood T cell repertoires in COVID-19. Background on the study: COVID-19 samples, acute and convalescent, were from the United States, Italy and Spain. Sample material is recorded as cDNA or gDNA derived from T cells, B-cell-depleted T cells, or PBMCs.

Per the study methods: Estimates of nucleated cell counts were drawn from the amplification of reference gene primers. Here immunoSEQ multiplex PCR was the method, and the copy in TCRdb shows in-frame clones only, minus some. V and J calls and clone size are as listed in that table; D and trimming were resolved from the DNA. The sample has about 270,000 clones, roughly nine tenths seen once. The sequencing input was peripheral blood. This clonotype was obtained from a woman in her twenties or thirties with COVID-19, enrolled during active disease.

The DNA of the CDR3 is TGTGCCAGCAGCGTACAGAGGGACTATGGCTACACCTTC. This encodes CASSVQRDYGYTF. The chain is built from TRBV9 and TRBJ1-2; no firm D call. V gave up 1 base and J gave up 3 bases, with 7 bases separating them. CDR3 length equals 13 residues. Germline CDR1 and CDR2: SGDLS and YYNGEE.